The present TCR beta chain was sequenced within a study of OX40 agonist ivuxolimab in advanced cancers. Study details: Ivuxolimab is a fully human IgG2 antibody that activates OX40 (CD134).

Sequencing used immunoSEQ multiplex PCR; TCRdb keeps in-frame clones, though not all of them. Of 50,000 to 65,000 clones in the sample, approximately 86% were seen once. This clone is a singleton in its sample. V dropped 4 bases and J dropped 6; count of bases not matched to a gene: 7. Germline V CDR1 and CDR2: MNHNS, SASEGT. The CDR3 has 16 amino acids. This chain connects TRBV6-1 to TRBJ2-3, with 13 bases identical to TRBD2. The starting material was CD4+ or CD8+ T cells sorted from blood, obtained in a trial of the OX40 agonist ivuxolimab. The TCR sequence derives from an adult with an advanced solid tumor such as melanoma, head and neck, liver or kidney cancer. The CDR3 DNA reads TGTGCCAGCAGTGCCATCGCGACTAGCGGGAGGGATACGCAGTATTTT. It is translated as CASSAIATSGRDTQYF.